The rows below give T cell receptor beta chains drawn from one sample of a study of shared clonotypes between healthy human individuals. The data were produced by immunoSEQ multiplex PCR, yet TCRdb's version contains in-frame clones alone and is incomplete. The sample has about 820,000 clones, around 92% seen once; the top ten hold more than 20%. The specimen sequenced was naive CD8+ T cells sorted from blood. These receptors all stem from a man in his thirties or forties in good health. The CDR3 runs from the conserved cysteine through the conserved F or W. The D gene is left open where the match is weak. The size field is filled for only some rows; it gives once, few, many or a size class.

TRBJ2-1 | - | once | TRBV7-9 | CASSYTGNEQFF | TGTGCCAGCAGCTACACAGGGAATGAGCAGTTCTTC
TRBJ1-2 | - | - | TRBV27 | CASSLQDASKGGYTF | TGTGCCAGCAGTTTACAGGACGCATCGAAGGGTGGCTACACCTTC
TRBJ2-2 | TRBD2 | - | TRBV7-6 | CASSGGPANTGELFF | TGTGCCAGCTCGGGAGGGCCCGCGAACACCGGGGAGCTGTTTTTT
TRBJ2-1 | TRBD1 | once | TRBV11-2 | CASSSNVWTGHNEQFF | TGTGCCAGCAGCTCAAACGTATGGACAGGGCACAATGAGCAGTTCTTC
TRBJ2-7 | - | - | TRBV7-9 | CASSPRGGRSSYEQYF | TGTGCCAGCAGCCCTCGAGGGGGTCGTTCCTCCTACGAGCAGTACTTC
TRBJ1-5 | - | - | TRBV9 | CASSVRGGWAQPQHF | TGTGCCAGCAGCGTAAGAGGGGGGTGGGCTCAGCCCCAGCATTTT
TRBJ2-2 | - | - | TRBV5-4 | CASSLPGASTGELFF | TGTGCCAGCAGCTTGCCGGGAGCGAGCACCGGGGAGCTGTTTTTT
TRBJ1-2 | - | - | TRBV2 | CATPPARGNYGYTF | TGTGCCACCCCCCCGGCGCGGGGGAACTATGGCTACACCTTC
TRBJ2-2 | TRBD2 | - | TRBV19 | CASSFSGTTTGELFF | TGTGCCAGTAGCTTTAGCGGGACCACCACCGGGGAGCTGTTTTTT
TRBJ1-4 | - | - | TRBV5-4 | CASRIQGTEKLFF | TGTGCCAGCAGAATTCAGGGTACTGAAAAACTGTTTTTT
TRBJ2-3 | TRBD2 | - | TRBV5-1 | CASSPPTSGSPTDTQYF | TGCGCCAGCAGCCCCCCTACTAGCGGGAGTCCCACAGATACGCAGTATTTT
TRBJ2-5 | TRBD2 | - | TRBV7-2 | CASSVREALQETQYF | TGTGCCAGCAGTGTTCGGGAGGCCCTCCAAGAGACCCAGTACTTC
TRBJ2-7 | - | - | TRBV6-1 | CASSGNLEQYF | TGTGCCAGCAGTGGAAATCTTGAGCAGTACTTC
TRBJ2-1 | TRBD2 | once | TRBV25-1 | CASSAPPVASGLYNEQFF | TGTGCCAGCAGTGCACCCCCGGTTGCTAGCGGTTTATACAATGAGCAGTTCTTC
TRBJ2-7 | - | - | TRBV27 | CASSQLGDEQYF | TGTGCCAGCAGCCAACTCGGGGACGAGCAGTACTTC
TRBJ2-1 | - | - | TRBV6-1 | CASSGGLDSSYNEQFF | TGTGCCAGCAGTGGCGGGCTAGACAGCTCCTACAATGAGCAGTTCTTC
TRBJ2-6 | - | - | TRBV27 | CASTRGYSGANVLTF | TGTGCCAGCACGAGGGGCTACTCTGGGGCCAACGTCCTGACTTTC
TRBJ1-1 | - | few | TRBV7-8 | CASSAEYARNTEAFF | TGTGCCAGCAGTGCCGAGTATGCCAGGAACACTGAAGCTTTCTTT
TRBJ1-1 | - | - | TRBV27 | CASSPQTWGGTEAFF | TGTGCCAGCAGTCCACAGACGTGGGGAGGCACTGAAGCTTTCTTT
TRBJ1-5 | - | - | TRBV28 | CASSPYRSNQPQHF | TGTGCCAGCAGTCCATACAGGAGCAATCAGCCCCAGCATTTT
TRBJ1-5 | TRBD1 | - | TRBV27 | CASSPGGSDQPQHF | TGTGCCAGCAGTCCAGGGGGGAGCGATCAGCCCCAGCATTTT
TRBJ2-1 | TRBD2 | - | TRBV7-9 | CASSPKRDSYNEQFF | TGTGCCAGCAGCCCTAAGCGGGACTCCTACAATGAGCAGTTCTTC
TRBJ1-1 | - | - | TRBV5-5 | CASSSHQNTEAFF | TGTGCCAGCAGCTCACACCAGAACACTGAAGCTTTCTTT
TRBJ2-7 | - | - | TRBV11-2 | CASSFGGAYEQYF | TGTGCCAGCAGCTTCGGCGGAGCCTACGAGCAGTACTTC
TRBJ1-1 | - | few | TRBV5-8 | CASSLVGVTEAFF | TGTGCCAGCAGCTTGGTCGGGGTTACTGAAGCTTTCTTT
TRBJ2-7 | - | - | TRBV6-5 | CASRRVSSYEQYF | TGTGCCAGCAGACGGGTTTCGTCCTACGAGCAGTACTTC
TRBJ2-7 | TRBD2 | few | TRBV4-1 | CASSQEGLTSGYEQYF | TGCGCCAGCAGCCAAGAGGGACTGACTAGCGGCTACGAGCAGTACTTC
TRBJ2-7 | - | - | TRBV6-5 | CASSYSRGLSYEQYF | TGTGCCAGCAGTTACTCGAGGGGTCTATCCTACGAGCAGTACTTC
TRBJ2-3 | TRBD2 | - | TRBV5-4 | CASSGTAGVADTQYF | TGTGCCAGCAGCGGTACAGCGGGAGTGGCAGATACGCAGTATTTT
TRBJ2-1 | - | - | TRBV2 | CASRGMGQFF | TGTGCCAGCAGAGGTATGGGGCAGTTCTTC
TRBJ1-2 | TRBD1 | - | TRBV7-2 | CASSLGTGRNGYTF | TGTGCCAGCAGCTTGGGGACAGGGAGAAATGGCTACACCTTC
TRBJ2-7 | TRBD2 | - | TRBV13 | CASSSDLAGTYEQYF | TGTGCCAGCAGCTCGGATCTAGCGGGAACCTACGAGCAGTACTTC
TRBJ2-1 | - | - | TRBV9 | CASSGRDSETDEQFF | TGTGCCAGTTCCGGCCGCGATAGCGAGACAGATGAGCAGTTCTTC
TRBJ2-1 | - | - | TRBV27 | CASSTRLEGEERQFF | TGTGCCAGCAGTACCCGACTAGAAGGGGAGGAAAGGCAGTTCTTC
TRBJ1-5 | - | - | TRBV28 | CASSLVGVSQPQHF | TGTGCCAGCAGTTTAGTAGGGGTAAGTCAGCCCCAGCATTTT
TRBJ1-1 | - | - | TRBV4-1 | CASSSPRAEAFF | TGCGCCAGCAGCTCGCCGAGGGCTGAAGCTTTCTTT
TRBJ2-7 | TRBD1 | - | TRBV7-9 | CASSLVPTGEYEQYF | TGTGCCAGCAGCTTAGTTCCGACAGGGGAATACGAGCAGTACTTC
TRBJ1-2 | - | - | TRBV9 | CASSVGTDGF | TGTGCCAGCAGCGTAGGCACGGATGGCTTC
TRBJ1-2 | - | - | TRBV28 | CASSPGGGHGYTF | TGTGCCAGCAGTCCCGGGGGAGGCCATGGCTACACCTTC
TRBJ2-7 | - | - | TRBV7-9 | CASSKSDSRYEQYF | TGTGCCAGCAGCAAAAGTGACAGCCGCTACGAGCAGTACTTC
TRBJ2-7 | - | - | TRBV21-1 | CASRPGHVRSYEQYF | TGTGCCAGCAGACCCGGACACGTTAGATCCTACGAGCAGTACTTC
TRBJ2-4 | - | - | TRBV4-1 | CASSQDPGSGIQYF | TGCGCCAGCAGCCAAGATCCCGGGAGCGGCATTCAGTACTTC
TRBJ2-7 | - | - | TRBV7-9 | CASSSQDRYYEQYF | TGTGCCAGCAGCTCCCAGGACCGCTACTACGAGCAGTACTTC
TRBJ2-1 | TRBD2 | - | TRBV7-9 | CASSPLAGVPEQFF | TGTGCCAGCAGCCCACTAGCGGGAGTCCCTGAGCAGTTCTTC
TRBJ2-1 | - | - | TRBV5-8 | CASIRRSSSYNEQFF | TGTGCCAGCATCCGAAGGAGTTCATCCTACAATGAGCAGTTCTTC
TRBJ2-2 | TRBD2 | - | TRBV4-1 | CASSPQGLADWRNTGELFF | TGCGCCAGCAGCCCACAGGGACTAGCGGACTGGAGAAACACCGGGGAGCTGTTTTTT